This T cell receptor beta chain originates from a study of shared clonotypes between healthy human individuals. With regard to this clone: Its target is not known.

Profiling relied on immunoSEQ multiplex PCR, and the TCRdb table lists in-frame clones only, not all of them. Among roughly 2,300,000 clones listed, 85% to 95% were seen once. General observations from the study: About 4.5% of naive CD4 clonotypes were common to a few donors.

Division of CD4+ cells produced a CD45RA+ naive subset and a CD45RA-negative memory subset. The source of this sequence is a man younger than 35 in good health. Some clones in this sample may be carry-over from other donors' samples. Input material: naive CD4+ T cells from PBMCs. Subset meaning: CD45RA+ positively selected.

The CDR3 nucleotides are TGTGCCAGCAGTTCCCCCCGGGGCAGGGCGGAGGGAGAGACCCAGTACTTC. This sequence encodes CASSSPRGRAEGETQYF. The rearrangement joins TRBV28 to TRBJ2-5; tentatively, D is TRBD2 (6 bases). In germline, CDR1 is MDHEN, CDR2 SYDVKM. The CDR3 is made up of 17 amino acids. Trimming stripped 4 bases from V and 4 bases from J, with 22 bases between.